The text below deals with one T cell receptor beta chain. Antigen: not known. The table came from immunoSEQ multiplex PCR; TCRdb's copy has only in-frame clones and leaves some out. The sample holds around 6,500 clones, 74% seen once. This CDR3 is built from 16 residues. J lost 2 bases, V lost 4 bases, and 11 bases had no gene match. Per the germline V gene, CDR1 is SGHKS and CDR2 is YYEKEE (reference sequence). The data belong to a study of tumor-infiltrating lymphocytes in localized non-small cell lung cancer. Study results and caveats: Technical variation could not be separated from intratumor heterogeneity here. Compared with uninvolved lung, tumors showed higher T cell infiltration by TCRbeta sequencing.

This TCR was recovered from a human donor with non-small cell lung cancer. Sequencing input: uninvolved lung tissue not adjacent to the tumor. The V and J genes are TRBV5-5 and TRBJ1-2, with TRBD1 matching 7 bases. CDR3 amino acids: CASSPNRDSLNYGYTF. CDR3 DNA sequence: TGTGCCAGCAGCCCGAATCGGGACAGCCTAAACTATGGCTACACCTTC.